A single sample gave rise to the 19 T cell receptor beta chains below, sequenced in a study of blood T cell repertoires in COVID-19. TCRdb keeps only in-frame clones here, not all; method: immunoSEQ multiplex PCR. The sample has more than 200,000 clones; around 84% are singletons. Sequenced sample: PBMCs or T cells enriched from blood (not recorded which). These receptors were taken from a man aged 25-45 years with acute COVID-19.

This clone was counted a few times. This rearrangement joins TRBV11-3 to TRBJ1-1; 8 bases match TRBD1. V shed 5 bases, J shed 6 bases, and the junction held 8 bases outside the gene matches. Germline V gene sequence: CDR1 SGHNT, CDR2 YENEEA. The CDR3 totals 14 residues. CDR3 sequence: CASSPDRASAEAFF. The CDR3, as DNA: TGTGCCAGCAGCCCGGACAGGGCTAGTGCTGAAGCTTTCTTT.

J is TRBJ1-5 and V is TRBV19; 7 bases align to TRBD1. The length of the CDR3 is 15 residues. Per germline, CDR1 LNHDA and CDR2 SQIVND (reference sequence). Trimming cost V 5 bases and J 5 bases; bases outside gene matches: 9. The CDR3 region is CASSPQTGIYQPQHF. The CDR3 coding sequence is TGTGCCAGTAGTCCCCAGACAGGGATTTATCAGCCCCAGCATTTT.

The DNA of the CDR3 is TGTGCCAGCAGCTCCCTAGGGAGAAAAGAGACCCAGTACTTC. Translation: CASSSLGRKETQYF. This chain uses TRBV7-2 with TRBJ2-5, with D possibly TRBD2 on 5 matching bases. Germline CDR1 reads SGHTA; CDR2 reads FQGNSA. The CDR3 has 14 residues. V lost 4 bases and J lost 3, with 12 bases in between.

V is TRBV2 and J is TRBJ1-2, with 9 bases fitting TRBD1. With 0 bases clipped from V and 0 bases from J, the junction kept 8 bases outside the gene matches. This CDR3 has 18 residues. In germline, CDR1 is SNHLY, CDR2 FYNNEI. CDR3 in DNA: TGTGCCAGCAGTGAAGCCGTCCCGGGACAGGGCGCTAACTATGGCTACACCTTC. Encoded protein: CASSEAVPGQGANYGYTF.

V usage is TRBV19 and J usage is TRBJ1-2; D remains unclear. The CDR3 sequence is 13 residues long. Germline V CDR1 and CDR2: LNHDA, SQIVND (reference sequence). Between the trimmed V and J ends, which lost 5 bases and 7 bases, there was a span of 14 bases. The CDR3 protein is CASSLGPAGGYTF. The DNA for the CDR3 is TGTGCCAGTAGTCTGGGCCCAGCAGGTGGCTACACCTTC.

CDR3 sequence reads: CASSFLGQELETQYF. CDR3 sequence (DNA): TGTGCCAGCAGCTTTCTGGGACAAGAGCTAGAGACCCAGTACTTC. The chain combines TRBV5-4 with TRBJ2-5; a possible D gene is TRBD1 (6 bases). CDR3 size: 15 residues. Deletions cut 2 bases from V and 4 bases from J, with 15 bases between. The germline CDR1 and CDR2 sequences are SGHNT and YYREEE (reference sequence).

CDR3 DNA sequence: TGTGCCAGCCAGCACAGGGAGTTCAACTATGGCTACACCTTC. Its protein product is CASQHREFNYGYTF. The chain links TRBV6-4 to TRBJ1-2, with a tentative D call TRBD1 (6 bases). Germline loops: CDR1 MRHNA, CDR2 SNTAGT. The CDR3 runs to 14 residues. Trimming shortened V by 8 bases and J by 2 bases, and 15 bases separated the two germline ends.

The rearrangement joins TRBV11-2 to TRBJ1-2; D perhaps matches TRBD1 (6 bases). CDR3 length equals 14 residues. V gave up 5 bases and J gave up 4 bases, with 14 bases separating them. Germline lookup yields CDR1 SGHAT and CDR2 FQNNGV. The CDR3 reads CASSPRGASYGYTF. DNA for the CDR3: TGTGCCAGCAGCCCGCGGGGGGCCAGCTATGGCTACACCTTC.

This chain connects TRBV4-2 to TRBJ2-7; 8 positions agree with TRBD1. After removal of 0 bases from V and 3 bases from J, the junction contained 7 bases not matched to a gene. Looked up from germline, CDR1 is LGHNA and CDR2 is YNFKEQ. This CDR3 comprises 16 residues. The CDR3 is CASSQDGLDRVYEQYF. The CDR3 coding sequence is TGTGCCAGCAGCCAAGATGGTTTGGACAGGGTCTACGAGCAGTACTTC.

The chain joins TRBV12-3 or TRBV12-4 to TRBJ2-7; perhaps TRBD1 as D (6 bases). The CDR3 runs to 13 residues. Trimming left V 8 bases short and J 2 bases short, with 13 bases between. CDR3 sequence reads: CASALGGPYEQYF. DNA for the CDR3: TGTGCCAGCGCCTTAGGGGGTCCCTACGAGCAGTACTTC.

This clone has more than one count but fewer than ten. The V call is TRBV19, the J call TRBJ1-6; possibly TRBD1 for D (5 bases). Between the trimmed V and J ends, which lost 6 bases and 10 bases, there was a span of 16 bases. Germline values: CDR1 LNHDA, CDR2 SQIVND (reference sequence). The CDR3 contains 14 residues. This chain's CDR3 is CASSPGAGKSPLHF. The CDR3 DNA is TGTGCCAGTAGCCCCGGGGCGGGAAAATCACCCCTCCACTTT.

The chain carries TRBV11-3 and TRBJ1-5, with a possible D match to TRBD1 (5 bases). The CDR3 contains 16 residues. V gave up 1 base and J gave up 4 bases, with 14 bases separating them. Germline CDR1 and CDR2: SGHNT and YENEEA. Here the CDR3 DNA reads TGTGCCAGCAGCTTAGTCAGGGTATGTCGGAATCAGCCCCAGCATTTT. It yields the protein CASSLVRVCRNQPQHF.

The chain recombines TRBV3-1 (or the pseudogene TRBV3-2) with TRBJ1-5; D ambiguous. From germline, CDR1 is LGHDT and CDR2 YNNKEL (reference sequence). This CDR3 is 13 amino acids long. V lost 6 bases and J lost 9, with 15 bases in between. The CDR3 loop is CASSGSLVGPQHF. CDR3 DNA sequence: TGTGCCAGCAGTGGGAGCCTAGTCGGGCCCCAGCATTTT.

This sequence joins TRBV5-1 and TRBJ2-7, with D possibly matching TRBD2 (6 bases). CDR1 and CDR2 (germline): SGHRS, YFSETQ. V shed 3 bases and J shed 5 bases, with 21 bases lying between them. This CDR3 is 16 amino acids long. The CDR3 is CASSWNPGRGRNEQYF. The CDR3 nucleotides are TGCGCCAGCAGCTGGAATCCGGGACGGGGGAGGAACGAGCAGTACTTC.

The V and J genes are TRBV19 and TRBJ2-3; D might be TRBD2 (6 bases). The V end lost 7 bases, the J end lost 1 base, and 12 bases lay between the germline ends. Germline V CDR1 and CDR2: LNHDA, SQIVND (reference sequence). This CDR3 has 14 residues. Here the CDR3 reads CASTSTGGTDTQYF. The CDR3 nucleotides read TGTGCCAGTACCTCTACGGGGGGCACAGATACGCAGTATTTT.

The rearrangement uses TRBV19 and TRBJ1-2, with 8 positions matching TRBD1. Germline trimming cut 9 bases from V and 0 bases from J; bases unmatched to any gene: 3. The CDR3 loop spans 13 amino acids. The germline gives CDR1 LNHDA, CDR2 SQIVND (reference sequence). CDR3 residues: CASRDRTNYGYTF. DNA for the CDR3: TGTGCCAGCCGGGACAGGACTAACTATGGCTACACCTTC.

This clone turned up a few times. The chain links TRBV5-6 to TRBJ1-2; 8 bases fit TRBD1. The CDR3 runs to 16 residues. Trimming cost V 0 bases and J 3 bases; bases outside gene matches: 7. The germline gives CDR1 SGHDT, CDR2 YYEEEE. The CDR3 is CASSLGRDRRYYGYTF. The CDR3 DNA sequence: TGTGCCAGCAGCTTGGGCCGGGACAGGCGATACTATGGCTACACCTTC. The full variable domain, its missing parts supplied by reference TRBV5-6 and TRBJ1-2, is DAGVTQSPTHLIKTRGQQVTLRCSPKSGHDTVSWYQQALGQGPQFIFQYYEEEERQRGNFPDRFSGHQFPNYSSELNVNALLLGDSALYLCASSLGRDRRYYGYTFGSGTRLTVV.

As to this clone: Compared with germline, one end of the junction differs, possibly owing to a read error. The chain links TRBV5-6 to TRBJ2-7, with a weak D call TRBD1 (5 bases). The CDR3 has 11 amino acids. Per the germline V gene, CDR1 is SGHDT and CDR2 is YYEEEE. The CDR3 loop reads CASSRVGEFTF. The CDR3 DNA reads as TGTGCCAGCAGCCGAGTAGGGGAATTTACTTTC.

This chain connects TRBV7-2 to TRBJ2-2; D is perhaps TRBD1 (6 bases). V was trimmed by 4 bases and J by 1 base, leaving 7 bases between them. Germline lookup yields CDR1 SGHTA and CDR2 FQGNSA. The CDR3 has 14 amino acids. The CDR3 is CASSSGQNTGELFF. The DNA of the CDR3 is TGTGCCAGCAGCTCGGGACAGAACACCGGGGAGCTGTTTTTT.